These 3 T cell receptor beta chains were sequenced from one sample in a study of shared clonotypes between healthy human individuals. Sequencing was performed with immunoSEQ multiplex PCR; in TCRdb, only in-frame clones are kept and a portion is missing. Here the sample spans about a million clones, roughly 80% being singletons. Input material: memory CD4+ T cells from PBMCs. Subset here: CD45RA-negative fraction. All receptors derive from a man aged 18 to 35 in good health. Some clones in this sample may be carry-over from other donors' samples.

As regards this clone: This specimen includes other DNA sequences encoding the same CDR3. The genes are TRBV7-9 and TRBJ1-4; a possible D gene is TRBD1 (5 bases). V shed 3 bases and J shed 0 bases, with 8 bases lying between them. Germline values: CDR1 SEHNR, CDR2 FQNEAQ (reference sequence). The CDR3 loop spans 15 amino acids. The chain's CDR3 is CASSLRGATNEKLFF. The CDR3 region has the DNA TGTGCCAGCAGCTTGAGGGGAGCAACTAATGAAAAACTGTTTTTT.

Here the CDR3 reads CASSLSAGVKEQFF. The CDR3 DNA reads TGCGCCAGCAGCTTGTCGGCGGGAGTAAAGGAGCAGTTCTTC. The chain has TRBV5-1 and TRBJ2-1, with 7 nucleotides matching TRBD2. This CDR3 is 14 amino acids long. V trimming: 1 base; J trimming: 10 bases; junction bases outside the gene matches: 8. The germline gives CDR1 SGHRS, CDR2 YFSETQ.

This clone was observed a handful of times. V usage is TRBV28 and J usage is TRBJ1-1, with D unclear. Germline lookup yields CDR1 MDHEN and CDR2 SYDVKM. The CDR3 is 12 residues long. V was cut by 5 bases and J by 5 bases, with 9 bases left in between. DNA of the CDR3: TGTGCCAGCAGTCATCGAAGGACTGAAGCTTTCTTT. Translation: CASSHRRTEAFF. The full variable domain, its missing parts supplied by reference TRBV28 and TRBJ1-1, is DVKVTQSSRYLVKRTGEKVFLECVQDMDHENMFWYRQDPGLGLRLIYFSYDVKMKEKGDIPEGYSVSREKKERFSLILESASTNQTSMYLCASSHRRTEAFFGQGTRLTVV.